Each of the 4 T cell receptor beta chains below was sequenced from the same sample in a study of shared clonotypes between healthy human individuals. Here immunoSEQ multiplex PCR was the method, and the copy in TCRdb shows in-frame clones only, minus some. Among some 550,000 clones listed, about 96% were seen once. Sequencing was carried out using naive CD4+ T cells sorted from blood. Subset: CD45RA+ positively selected. These TCRs come from a woman aged 30 to 39 in good health.

The chain links TRBV28 to TRBJ1-1, with D possibly being TRBD1 (6 bases). Germline V gene lookup returns CDR1 MDHEN and CDR2 SYDVKM. The CDR3 has 15 residues. Deletions cut 2 bases from V and 4 bases from J, with 14 bases between. CDR3 sequence reads: CASSLDGGRSTEAFF. The DNA for the CDR3 is TGTGCCAGCAGTTTAGACGGGGGGCGGAGCACTGAAGCTTTCTTT.

This clone was detected only once. This chain uses TRBV5-1 with TRBJ1-1; D perhaps matches TRBD1 (5 bases). V lost 4 bases and J 6 bases, leaving 13 bases between the germline ends. In germline, CDR1 is SGHRS, CDR2 YFSETQ. CDR3 length equals 13 residues. CDR3 residues: CASSQGRGAEAFF. In nucleotides, the CDR3 is TGCGCCAGCAGCCAAGGGCGAGGGGCTGAAGCTTTCTTT.

The J gene is TRBJ2-1, the V gene TRBV4-1; 10 bases are a match to TRBD2. With V trimmed by 1 base and J by 8 bases, 14 bases remained unmatched. CDR1 is MGHRA, CDR2 YSYEKL, per germline. The CDR3 sequence is 18 residues long. The CDR3 DNA sequence: TGCGCCAGCAGCCAAGGTTTAGGATGGGCTAGCGGGAGCGATGAGCAGTTCTTC. This gives the protein CASSQGLGWASGSDEQFF.

The V and J genes are TRBV7-9 and TRBJ2-2, with TRBD2 as a possible D gene (6 bases). Germline V gene data show CDR1 as SEHNR and CDR2 as FQNEAQ (reference sequence). The CDR3 is 16 residues long. V lost 4 bases and J lost 6, with 18 bases in between. The CDR3 nucleotides are TGTGCCAGCAGCTCCGGGAAACGGGAGAGTCCCGGGGAGCTGTTTTTT. It translates to CASSSGKRESPGELFF.